This TCR beta chain was sequenced in a study of blood T cell repertoires in COVID-19. Using immunoSEQ multiplex PCR, the repertoire was profiled, and TCRdb retains in-frame clones only, with some absent. The profile shows fewer than 90,000 clones, around 75% of them singletons. CDR3 length: 14 amino acids. Trimming left V 4 bases short and J 2 bases short, with 12 bases between. Germline CDR1 SGHNT, CDR2 YYREEE (reference sequence). The sequenced material came from peripheral blood. The TCR was taken from a woman in her 50s with acute or convalescent COVID-19. The chain employs TRBV5-4 and TRBJ1-2; D not resolved. The CDR3 here is CASSGLQVNYGYTF. For the CDR3, the DNA is TGTGCCAGCAGCGGGCTTCAGGTCAACTATGGCTACACCTTC.